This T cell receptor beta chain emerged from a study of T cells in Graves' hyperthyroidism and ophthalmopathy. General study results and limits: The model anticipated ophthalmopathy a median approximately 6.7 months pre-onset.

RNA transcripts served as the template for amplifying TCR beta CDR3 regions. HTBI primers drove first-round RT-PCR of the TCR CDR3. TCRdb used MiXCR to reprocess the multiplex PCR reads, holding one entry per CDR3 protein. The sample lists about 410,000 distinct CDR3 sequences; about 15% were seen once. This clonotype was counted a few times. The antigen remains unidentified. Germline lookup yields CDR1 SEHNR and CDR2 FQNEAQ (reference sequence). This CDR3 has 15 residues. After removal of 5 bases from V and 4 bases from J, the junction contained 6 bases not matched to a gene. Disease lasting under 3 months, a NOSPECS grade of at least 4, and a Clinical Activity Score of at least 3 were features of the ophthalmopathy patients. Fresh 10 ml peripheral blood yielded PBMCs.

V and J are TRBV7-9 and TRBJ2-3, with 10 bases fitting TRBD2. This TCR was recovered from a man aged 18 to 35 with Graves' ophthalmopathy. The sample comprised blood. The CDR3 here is CASSQSGTSADTQYF. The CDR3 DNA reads TGTGCCAGCAGCCAATCCGGGACTAGCGCAGATACGCAGTATTTT.